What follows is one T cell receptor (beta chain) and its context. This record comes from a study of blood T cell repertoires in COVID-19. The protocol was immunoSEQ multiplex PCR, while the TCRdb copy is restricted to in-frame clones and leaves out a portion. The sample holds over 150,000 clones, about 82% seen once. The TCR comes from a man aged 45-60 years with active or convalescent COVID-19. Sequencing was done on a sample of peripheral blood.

The CDR3 DNA reads TGTGCCATCCCCCAGGTTTGTGGCTACACCTTC. It encodes CAIPQVCGYTF. V and J are TRBV10-3 and TRBJ1-2; D gene uncertain. Germline loops: CDR1 ENHRY, CDR2 SYGVKD. Trimming took 8 bases from V and 7 from J, leaving 11 bases between them. This CDR3 is built from 11 residues.